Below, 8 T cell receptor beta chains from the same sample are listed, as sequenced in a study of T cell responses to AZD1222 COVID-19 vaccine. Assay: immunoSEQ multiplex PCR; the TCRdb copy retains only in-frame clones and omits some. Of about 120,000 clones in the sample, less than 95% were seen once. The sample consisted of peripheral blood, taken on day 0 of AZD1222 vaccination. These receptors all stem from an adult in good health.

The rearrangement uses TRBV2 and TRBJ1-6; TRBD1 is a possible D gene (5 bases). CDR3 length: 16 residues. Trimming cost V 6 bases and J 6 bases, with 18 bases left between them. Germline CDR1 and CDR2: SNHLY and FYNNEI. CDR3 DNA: TGTGCCAGCAGCTTACCGCCGGGACCCAGTAATTCACCCCTCCACTTT. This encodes CASSLPPGPSNSPLHF.

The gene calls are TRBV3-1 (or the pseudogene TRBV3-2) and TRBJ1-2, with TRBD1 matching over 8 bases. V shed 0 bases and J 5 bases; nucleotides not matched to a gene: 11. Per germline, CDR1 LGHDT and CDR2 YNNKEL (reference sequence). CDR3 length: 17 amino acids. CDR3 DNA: TGTGCCAGCAGCCAAGATATATGGGCCAGGGGGCTATATGGCTACACCTTC. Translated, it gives CASSQDIWARGLYGYTF.

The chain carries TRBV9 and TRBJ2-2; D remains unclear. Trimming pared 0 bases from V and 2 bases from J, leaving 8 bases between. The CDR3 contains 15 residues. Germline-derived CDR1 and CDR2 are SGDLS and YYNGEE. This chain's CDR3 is CASSVDGYNTGELFF. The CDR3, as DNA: TGTGCCAGCAGCGTAGACGGGTACAACACCGGGGAGCTGTTTTTT.

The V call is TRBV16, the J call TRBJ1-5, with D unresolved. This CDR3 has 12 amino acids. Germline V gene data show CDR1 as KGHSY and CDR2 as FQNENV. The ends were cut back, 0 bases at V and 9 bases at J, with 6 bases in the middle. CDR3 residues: CASSQSGRPQHF. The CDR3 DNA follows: TGTGCCAGCAGCCAATCTGGCCGGCCCCAGCATTTT.

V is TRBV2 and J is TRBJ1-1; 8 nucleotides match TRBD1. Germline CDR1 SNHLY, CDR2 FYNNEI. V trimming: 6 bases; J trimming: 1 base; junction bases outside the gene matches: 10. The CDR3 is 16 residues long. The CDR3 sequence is CASRLGDRLGNTEAFF. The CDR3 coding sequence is TGTGCCAGCAGGCTGGGGGACAGGCTCGGGAACACTGAAGCTTTCTTT.

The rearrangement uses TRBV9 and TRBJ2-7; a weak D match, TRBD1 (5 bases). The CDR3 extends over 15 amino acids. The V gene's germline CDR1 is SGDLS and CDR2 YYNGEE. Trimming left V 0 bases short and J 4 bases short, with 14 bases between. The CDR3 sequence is CASSVGKGASYEQYF. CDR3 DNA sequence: TGTGCCAGCAGCGTAGGGAAAGGGGCTAGTTACGAGCAGTACTTC.

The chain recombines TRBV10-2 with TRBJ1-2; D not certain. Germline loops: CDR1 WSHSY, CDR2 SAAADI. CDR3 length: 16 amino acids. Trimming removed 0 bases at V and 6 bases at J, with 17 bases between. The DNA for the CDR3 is TGCGCCAGCAGTGAGTCTATTACCGTTTTAGCCGATGGCTACACCTTC. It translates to CASSESITVLADGYTF.

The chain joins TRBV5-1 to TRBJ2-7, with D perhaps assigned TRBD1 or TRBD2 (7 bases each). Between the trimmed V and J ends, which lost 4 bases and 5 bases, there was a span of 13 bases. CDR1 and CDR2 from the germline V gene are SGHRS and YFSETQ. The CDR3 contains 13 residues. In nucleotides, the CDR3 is TGCGCCAGCAGCCCGACAGGGAGGGACGAGCAGTACTTC. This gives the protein CASSPTGRDEQYF.